A single sample is the source of the 23 T cell receptor beta chains below, sequenced in a study of blood T cell repertoires in COVID-19. The assay was immunoSEQ multiplex PCR, and TCRdb's table has in-frame clones only and misses some. Here the sample spans roughly 250,000 clones, 84% being singletons. The source material was peripheral blood. The receptors here all came from a person aged 70 to 85 with COVID-19, enrolled during active disease.

The genes are TRBV5-1 and TRBJ1-5, with D hard to call. CDR3 length: 13 residues. V gave up 3 bases and J gave up 7 bases, with 11 bases separating them. Germline-derived CDR1 and CDR2 are SGHRS and YFSETQ. The CDR3 DNA sequence: TGCGCCAGCAGCTCGGCTCTGGGCCAGCCCCAGCATTTT. This gives the protein CASSSALGQPQHF.

This clone has just one count. V and J are TRBV2 and TRBJ2-6; D possibly corresponds to TRBD1 (6 bases). Trimming removed 8 bases from V and 2 bases from J, with 16 bases in between. This CDR3 contains 16 residues. Per germline, CDR1 SNHLY and CDR2 FYNNEI. The CDR3 loop reads CASLRDKAPGANVLTF. CDR3 DNA: TGTGCCAGCCTCCGGGACAAGGCCCCTGGGGCCAACGTCCTGACTTTC.

This chain links TRBV19 with TRBJ2-5, with 7 nucleotides matching TRBD2. The CDR3 has 15 amino acids. CDR1 is LNHDA and CDR2 is SQIVND in the germline V gene (reference sequence). V lost 4 bases, J lost 5 bases, and 10 bases stayed unmatched. The CDR3 is CASSTRRGLQETQYF. The CDR3 bases are TGTGCCAGTAGTACCCGGCGGGGGTTGCAGGAGACCCAGTACTTC.

The chain recombines TRBV5-4 with TRBJ1-3, with a weak D call TRBD1 (6 bases). V lost 0 bases and J 4 bases, leaving 14 bases between the germline ends. Germline-derived CDR1 and CDR2 are SGHNT and YYREEE (reference sequence). This CDR3 region has 16 residues. CDR3 sequence reads: CASSLEAGVFGNTIYF. CDR3 coding DNA: TGTGCCAGCAGCTTGGAGGCAGGGGTGTTCGGAAACACCATATATTTT.

This chain uses TRBV19 with TRBJ2-5; weak D call: TRBD1 (6 bases). V lost 3 bases to trimming and J lost 1 base, with 9 bases between them. CDR3 length: 14 amino acids. CDR1 is LNHDA and CDR2 is SQIVND in the germline V gene (reference sequence). The CDR3 loop is CASSIGRGQETQYF. CDR3 in DNA: TGTGCCAGTAGTATTGGCAGGGGCCAAGAGACCCAGTACTTC.

V usage is TRBV11-3 and J usage is TRBJ1-2; possible D gene TRBD1, 5 bases. Germline CDR1 is SGHNT and CDR2 is YENEEA. With 4 bases removed from V and 13 bases from J, the gap between germline ends came to 19 bases. This CDR3 has 13 residues. The CDR3 reads CASSSGGTNFPTF. CDR3 nucleotides: TGTGCCAGCAGCTCCGGCGGGACGAACTTCCCCACCTTC. Together with reference TRBV11-3 and TRBJ1-2, the CDR3 gives the full variable domain: EAGVVQSPRYKIIEKKQPVAFWCNPISGHNTLYWYLQNLGQGPELLIRYENEEAVDDSQLPKDRFSAERLKGVDSTLKIQPAELGDSAVYLCASSSGGTNFPTFGSGTRLTVV.

This chain uses TRBV5-4 with TRBJ2-7, with 8 positions matching TRBD1. Germline assignment: CDR1 SGHNT and CDR2 YYREEE (reference sequence). The CDR3 has 12 amino acids. Trimming at V came to 5 bases and at J to 5 bases, leaving 3 bases not matched to a gene. The CDR3 here is CASRKDRDEQYF. CDR3 bases: TGTGCCAGCAGGAAGGACAGGGACGAGCAGTACTTC. The whole variable domain, filled in from reference TRBV5-4 and TRBJ2-7, reads ETGVTQSPTHLIKTRGQQVTLRCSSQSGHNTVSWYQQALGQGPQFIFQYYREEENGRGNFPPRFSGLQFPNYSSELNVNALELDDSALYLCASRKDRDEQYFGPGTRLTVT.

The rearrangement joins TRBV5-6 to TRBJ2-7, with 7 nucleotides matching TRBD2. The CDR3 length is 15 residues. With V trimmed by 5 bases and J by 3 bases, 11 bases remained unmatched. The germline gives CDR1 SGHDT, CDR2 YYEEEE. CDR3 bases: TGTGCCAGCAGGAAAGCGGGGATCAGCGACTACGAGCAGTACTTC. As protein: CASRKAGISDYEQYF.

J is TRBJ2-3 and V is TRBV15; TRBD1 is a possible D gene (6 bases). The CDR3 spans 15 residues. Germline values: CDR1 LNHNV, CDR2 YYDKDF (reference sequence). Trimming pared 5 bases from V and 3 bases from J, leaving 15 bases between. The CDR3 loop reads CATSSMPQGTDTQYF. The CDR3 coding sequence is TGTGCCACCAGCTCTATGCCCCAGGGGACAGATACGCAGTATTTT.

The chain's CDR3 is CASSQDSLTGRNTEAFF. As DNA, the CDR3 is TGTGCCAGCAGCCAAGATTCCCTTACAGGGAGGAACACTGAAGCTTTCTTT. The chain uses TRBV3-1 (or the pseudogene TRBV3-2) and TRBJ1-1; a possible D gene is TRBD1 (6 bases). V shed 0 bases and J shed 1 base, with 15 bases lying between them. CDR1 and CDR2 from the germline V gene are LGHDT and YNNKEL (reference sequence). This CDR3 spans 17 amino acids.

The V call is TRBV18, the J call TRBJ2-7; 10 nucleotides agree with TRBD1. CDR3 length equals 15 residues. The junction had 4 bases not matched to a gene; V was cut back by 3 bases and J by 2 bases. CDR1 KGHSH and CDR2 LQKENI come from the germline V gene. The CDR3 region has the DNA TGTGCCAGCTCACCGACCGGGACAGGGGCCTACGAGCAGTACTTC. Translating it yields CASSPTGTGAYEQYF.

V gene TRBV19 combines with J gene TRBJ1-3; 7 bases agree with TRBD1. CDR1 is LNHDA, CDR2 SQIVND, per germline (reference sequence). V lost 5 bases and J lost 0; bases outside the gene matches: 10. CDR3 length: 17 residues. The DNA of the CDR3 is TGTGCCAGTAGTCTCCGGACAGGCGCTCTCTCTGGAAACACCATATATTTT. Residues: CASSLRTGALSGNTIYF. Supplemented by reference TRBV19 and TRBJ1-3, the full variable domain reads DGGITQSPKYLFRKEGQNVTLSCEQNLNHDAMYWYRQDPGQGLRLIYYSQIVNDFQKGDIAEGYSVSREKKESFPLTVTSAQKNPTAFYLCASSLRTGALSGNTIYFGEGSWLTVV.

The V and J genes are TRBV7-2 and TRBJ1-1; D call uncertain. Germline assignment: CDR1 SGHTA and CDR2 FQGNSA. The CDR3 is 15 amino acids. V lost 4 bases, J lost 4 bases, and 16 bases lay in between. Here the CDR3 DNA reads TGTGCCAGCAGCTCCCCACTACCGCGGGGCACTGAAGCTTTCTTT. Its protein product is CASSSPLPRGTEAFF.

This clone was counted only a few times. CDR3 protein: CASSLGAGGPDTQYF. CDR3 DNA sequence: TGTGCCAGCAGCTTAGGGGCGGGGGGGCCAGATACGCAGTATTTT. This chain links TRBV5-4 with TRBJ2-3; 9 bases match TRBD2. CDR1 and CDR2 from the germline V gene are SGHNT and YYREEE (reference sequence). V shed 2 bases and J 4 bases; nucleotides not matched to a gene: 5. The CDR3 loop spans 15 amino acids.

The gene calls are TRBV28 and TRBJ1-5; a possible D gene is TRBD1 (6 bases). V was pared by 6 bases and J by 0 bases, with 18 bases between. This CDR3 region has 17 residues. The germline CDR1 and CDR2 sequences are MDHEN and SYDVKM. The CDR3 sequence is CASSNPRDTYSNQPQHF. DNA for the CDR3: TGTGCCAGCAGCAACCCCCGGGACACCTATAGCAATCAGCCCCAGCATTTT.

J is TRBJ1-2 and V is TRBV5-6, with unresolved D. Trimming pared 0 bases from V and 4 bases from J, leaving 10 bases between. The CDR3 is made up of 14 amino acids. Per the germline V gene, CDR1 is SGHDT and CDR2 is YYEEEE. The CDR3 sequence is CASSLGGVSYGYTF. The CDR3, as DNA: TGTGCCAGCAGCTTGGGGGGAGTCAGCTATGGCTACACCTTC.

This clone was seen a few times. The chain recombines TRBV18 with TRBJ2-5; D is unresolved. Germline lookup yields CDR1 KGHSH and CDR2 LQKENI. CDR3 length: 14 residues. The ends were cut back, 1 base at V and 1 base at J, with 7 bases in the middle. This CDR3 is CASSPLPIQETQYF. The CDR3 DNA is TGTGCCAGCTCACCACTCCCCATCCAAGAGACCCAGTACTTC.

This clone was counted once. V and J are TRBV10-1 and TRBJ1-5, with TRBD1 matching over 7 bases. J gave up 1 base and V 8 bases, and 11 bases lay outside the gene matches. This CDR3 spans 16 amino acids. The germline V gene encodes CDR1 WNHNN and CDR2 SYGVQD (reference sequence). As DNA, the CDR3 is TGCGCCAGCCAGCCCCAGGGGGTTTCGAGCAATCAGCCCCAGCATTTT. It yields the protein CASQPQGVSSNQPQHF.

This clone came up once. The chain joins TRBV30 to TRBJ1-5; tentative D call: TRBD1 (5 bases). V was pared by 2 bases and J by 7 bases, with 12 bases between. The CDR3 is 13 amino acids. CDR1 is GTSNPN, CDR2 SVGIG, per germline (reference sequence). The CDR3 nucleotides are TGTGCCTGGAGTAGAACCGGGGGGCAGCCCCAGCATTTT. Translating it yields CAWSRTGGQPQHF.

The gene calls are TRBV9 and TRBJ1-2; D is ambiguous. The germline gives CDR1 SGDLS, CDR2 YYNGEE. V was shortened by 0 bases and J by 4 bases, with 10 bases between the two germline ends. The CDR3 has 14 amino acids. The CDR3 sequence is CASSVDGVAYGYTF. CDR3 DNA sequence: TGTGCCAGCAGCGTAGACGGTGTCGCCTATGGCTACACCTTC.

The chain employs TRBV5-1 and TRBJ1-1; D may be TRBD1 (5 bases). The CDR3 runs 13 residues. Germline V gives CDR1 SGHRS, CDR2 YFSETQ. V was cut by 3 bases and J by 1 base, with 7 bases left in between. CDR3 loop: CASSSGQNTEAFF. The CDR3 DNA sequence: TGCGCCAGCAGCTCCGGACAGAACACTGAAGCTTTCTTT.

The chain couples TRBV12-3 or TRBV12-4 to TRBJ2-1; the D is unclear. V lost 7 bases and J 7 bases, leaving 14 bases between the germline ends. The CDR3 is 13 residues long. CDR3 amino acids: CASTPGTVNEQFF. The CDR3 coding sequence is TGTGCCAGCACCCCAGGCACAGTAAATGAGCAGTTCTTC.

This clone came up once. V gene TRBV19 combines with J gene TRBJ2-3; 9 bases fit TRBD2. V trimming: 5 bases; J trimming: 4 bases; junction bases outside the gene matches: 7. CDR3 size: 15 residues. Germline V lookup: CDR1 LNHDA, CDR2 SQIVND (reference sequence). The CDR3, as DNA: TGTGCCAGTAGTTTATTAGCGGGAGTGGCAGATACGCAGTATTTT. Translating it yields CASSLLAGVADTQYF.